This is a list of T cell receptor beta chains from one sample in a study of T cells in Graves' hyperthyroidism and ophthalmopathy. A single record per CDR3 protein comes from TCRdb applying MiXCR to the multiplex PCR reads. The table records some 350,000 distinct CDR3 sequences, 13% to 15% of them present only once. The sample taken for sequencing was blood. Receptor source: a woman between 55 and 75 years old with Graves' ophthalmopathy. The CDR3 runs from the conserved cysteine through the conserved F or W. The order of the fields is D gene, CDR3 length, V gene, J gene, clone size, CDR3 DNA, CDR3 protein. The D gene is left open where the match is weak. Clone size is given for some rows only: seen once, a few or many times, or a class if the clone is expanded.

D: TRBD1
length: 14
V: TRBV7-9
J: TRBJ1-1
size: many
DNA: TGTGCCAGCAGCCCGGACAGGGGGTGGACTGAAGCTTTCTTT
CDR3: CASSPDRGWTEAFF

D: -
length: 16
V: TRBV20-1
J: TRBJ2-6
size: few
DNA: TGCAGTGCTAGAGACCAAGGGCCCTCTGGGGCCAACGTCCTGGCTTTC
CDR3: CSARDQGPSGANVLAF

D: TRBD2
length: 16
V: TRBV7-9
J: TRBJ2-2
size: few
DNA: TGTGCCAGCAGCTTATCTAGCGGGAGTGGCACCGGGGAGCTGTTTTTT
CDR3: CASSLSSGSGTGELFF

D: -
length: 19
V: TRBV11-2
J: TRBJ2-2
size: many
DNA: TGTGCCAGCAGGTCCATGAGGGGGGCCTTGCTCGCGAACACCGGGGAGCTGTTTTTT
CDR3: CASRSMRGALLANTGELFF

D: TRBD2
length: 17
V: TRBV6-1
J: TRBJ2-2
size: many
DNA: TGTGCCAGCAGGCCGACTAGCGGGAGGGCCTGGGCCGGGGAGCTGTTTTTT
CDR3: CASRPTSGRAWAGELFF

D: -
length: 12
V: TRBV6-2/TRBV6-3
J: TRBJ2-3
size: few
DNA: TGTGCCAGCAGCCAAGGGACGAATACGCAGTATTTT
CDR3: CASSQGTNTQYF

D: -
length: 12
V: TRBV12-3/TRBV12-4
J: TRBJ2-2
size: -
DNA: TGTGCCAGCCCCAGCCCGGGGAGGGAGCTGTTTTTT
CDR3: CASPSPGRELFF

D: TRBD2
length: 17
V: TRBV20-1
J: TRBJ2-3
size: many
DNA: TGCAGTGCTCCCCCTAGCGGGAGGGCCCTCGTGACAGATACGCAGTATTTT
CDR3: CSAPPSGRALVTDTQYF

D: -
length: 14
V: TRBV6-5
J: TRBJ1-5
size: many
DNA: TGTGCCAGCAGTTACTCGAGGGTGAATCAGCCCCAGCATTTT
CDR3: CASSYSRVNQPQHF

D: TRBD1
length: 19
V: TRBV28
J: TRBJ2-4
size: few
DNA: TGTGCCAGCAGTTTACCGGGACAGGGGCTAGTTTTGGGCAAAAACATTCAGTACTTC
CDR3: CASSLPGQGLVLGKNIQYF

D: -
length: 15
V: TRBV15
J: TRBJ2-1
size: many
DNA: TGTGCCACCAGCAGAGACAGGGAGTGGTCGAATGAGCAGTTCTTC
CDR3: CATSRDREWSNEQFF

D: TRBD2
length: 16
V: TRBV5-1
J: TRBJ2-3
size: many
DNA: TGCGCCACCGGGACTAGCGGGAGTTGGAGCACAGATACGCAGTATTTT
CDR3: CATGTSGSWSTDTQYF

D: TRBD1
length: 15
V: TRBV29-1
J: TRBJ2-5
size: few
DNA: TGCAGCGTTGGGGGACAGGGGGTCCCCCAAGAGACCCAGTACTTC
CDR3: CSVGGQGVPQETQYF

D: TRBD1
length: 15
V: TRBV27
J: TRBJ1-3
size: -
DNA: TGTGCCAGCAGCCGAGGGGGCGCCTTTGGAAACACCATATATTTT
CDR3: CASSRGGAFGNTIYF

D: TRBD2
length: 16
V: TRBV27
J: TRBJ2-7
size: many
DNA: TGTGCCAGCAGTCGCACGACTAGCGGGGGGGTGGGGGAGCAGTACTTC
CDR3: CASSRTTSGGVGEQYF

D: TRBD2
length: 16
V: TRBV28
J: TRBJ2-5
size: many
DNA: TGTGCCAGCAGCCTTGGACTAGCGGGCTCACAAGAGACCCAGTACTTC
CDR3: CASSLGLAGSQETQYF

D: -
length: 16
V: TRBV28
J: TRBJ1-2
size: many
DNA: TGTGCCAGCAGTTCTCAGTTTTGGGGCCCTAACTATGGCTACACCTTC
CDR3: CASSSQFWGPNYGYTF

D: TRBD2
length: 14
V: TRBV12-3/TRBV12-4
J: TRBJ2-7
size: many
DNA: TGTGCCAGCCGCGGAGCGGGGGGCTCCTACGAGCAGTACTTC
CDR3: CASRGAGGSYEQYF